These T cell receptor beta chains were read from a single sample in a study of vaccination effects on CD4 cells after COVID-19. The protocol was immunoSEQ multiplex PCR, while the TCRdb copy is restricted to in-frame clones and leaves out a portion. The table shows under 50,000 clones, with roughly four fifths occurring only once. No antigen has been identified for these receptors. The starting material was CD4+ T cells from PBMCs cultured with HCoV-NL63 spike peptides, obtained after COVID-19 vaccination. All receptors derive from a human donor who received a COVID-19 vaccine. Some clones in this sample may be carry-over from other donors' samples. CDR3s include the opening cysteine and the closing phenylalanine or tryptophan. The order of the fields is CDR3 protein, CDR3 DNA, clone size, D gene, V gene, J gene. The D gene is left open where the match is weak. Clone size appears in some rows only: once, few, many, or a class for an expanded clone.

CDR3: CASSSGTEFGNQPQHF; DNA: TGTGCCAGCAGTTCCGGGACAGAGTTCGGCAATCAGCCCCAGCATTTT; size: .; D: TRBD1; V: TRBV28; J: TRBJ1-5
CDR3: CASSNDTFNEKLFF; DNA: TGCGCCAGCAGCAACGACACATTCAATGAAAAACTGTTTTTT; size: once; D: .; V: TRBV5-1; J: TRBJ1-4
CDR3: CASGLVEDGTGVGNQPQHF; DNA: TGTGCTAGTGGTTTGGTAGAGGACGGGACAGGGGTTGGCAATCAGCCCCAGCATTTT; size: .; D: TRBD1; V: TRBV12-5; J: TRBJ1-5
CDR3: CASSQGYSNQPQHF; DNA: TGTGCCAGCAGCCAAGGGTATAGCAATCAGCCCCAGCATTTT; size: .; D: .; V: TRBV3-1/TRBV3-2; J: TRBJ1-5
CDR3: CASSRERSSYNEQFF; DNA: TGTGCCAGCAGCCGGGAGCGGAGCTCCTACAATGAGCAGTTCTTC; size: .; D: .; V: TRBV11-3; J: TRBJ2-1
CDR3: CASGGDRGGRNEQFF; DNA: TGTGCCAGCGGTGGGGACAGGGGGGGTCGCAATGAGCAGTTCTTC; size: .; D: TRBD1; V: TRBV2; J: TRBJ2-1
CDR3: CASSLNGGADTQYF; DNA: TGCGCCAGCAGCTTGAACGGGGGGGCTGATACGCAGTATTTT; size: .; D: TRBD2; V: TRBV5-1; J: TRBJ2-3
CDR3: CASSPQSTGGRAFF; DNA: TGTGCCAGCAGCCCCCAATCGACAGGGGGCCGTGCTTTCTTT; size: .; D: TRBD1; V: TRBV7-3; J: TRBJ1-1
CDR3: CASSIRTLRQGDEKLFF; DNA: TGTGCCAGTAGTATTCGCACACTTCGACAGGGCGATGAAAAACTGTTTTTT; size: .; D: TRBD1; V: TRBV19; J: TRBJ1-4
CDR3: CASRLGLAGNTGELFF; DNA: TGTGCCAGCAGATTGGGACTAGCGGGGAACACCGGGGAGCTGTTTTTT; size: .; D: TRBD2; V: TRBV5-4; J: TRBJ2-2
CDR3: CASSQKRQATNEKLFF; DNA: TGTGCCAGCTCCCAAAAACGGCAGGCGACTAATGAAAAACTGTTTTTT; size: .; D: .; V: TRBV18; J: TRBJ1-4
CDR3: CATRDRYNEQFF; DNA: TGTGCCACCAGAGACAGATACAATGAGCAGTTCTTC; size: once; D: .; V: TRBV24-1; J: TRBJ2-1
CDR3: CASSLRTGLGSGANVLTF; DNA: TGTGCCAGCAGCTTAAGAACAGGGTTGGGATCTGGGGCCAACGTCCTGACTTTC; size: .; D: .; V: TRBV7-9; J: TRBJ2-6
CDR3: CASSSRAESFTDTQYF; DNA: TGCGCCAGCAGCTCCCGAGCGGAAAGCTTCACAGATACGCAGTATTTT; size: once; D: .; V: TRBV5-1; J: TRBJ2-3
CDR3: CASSLGLAYYNEQFF; DNA: TGTGCCAGCAGCTTGGGACTAGCATACTACAATGAGCAGTTCTTC; size: .; D: TRBD2; V: TRBV7-3; J: TRBJ2-1
CDR3: CASSKKRDKGETQYF; DNA: TGTGCCAGTAGTAAAAAACGGGACAAGGGAGAGACCCAGTACTTC; size: .; D: .; V: TRBV19; J: TRBJ2-5
CDR3: CASSGYSNNSPLHF; DNA: TGTGCCAGCAGTGGCTACTCAAACAACTCACCCCTCCACTTT; size: .; D: .; V: TRBV2; J: TRBJ1-6
CDR3: CASSLISVNYGYTF; DNA: TGTGCCAGCAGCTTAATTTCGGTGAACTATGGCTACACCTTC; size: .; D: .; V: TRBV7-9; J: TRBJ1-2
CDR3: CATWAGSGYGYTF; DNA: TGTGCCACCTGGGCGGGGTCTGGCTATGGCTACACCTTC; size: .; D: .; V: TRBV24-1; J: TRBJ1-2
CDR3: CASRPGTYTGELFF; DNA: TGTGCCAGCAGACCCGGGACCTACACCGGGGAGCTGTTTTTT; size: once; D: .; V: TRBV5-4; J: TRBJ2-2
CDR3: CASSDRVLETQYF; DNA: TGCGCCAGCAGCGACAGGGTACTAGAGACCCAGTACTTC; size: .; D: TRBD1; V: TRBV5-1; J: TRBJ2-5
CDR3: CASSDQETQYF; DNA: TGTGCCAGCAGCGACCAAGAGACCCAGTACTTC; size: .; D: .; V: TRBV9; J: TRBJ2-5
CDR3: CASSIGRAVDTEAFF; DNA: TGTGCCAGTAGTATAGGGCGGGCGGTGGACACTGAAGCTTTCTTT; size: .; D: .; V: TRBV19; J: TRBJ1-1
CDR3: CASSLGQVGGDTIYF; DNA: TGTGCCAGCTCACTGGGCCAGGTCGGCGGGGACACCATATATTTT; size: .; D: .; V: TRBV18; J: TRBJ1-3
CDR3: CASSRGTGGTEAFF; DNA: TGTGCCAGCAGCCGCGGGACAGGGGGCACTGAAGCTTTCTTT; size: .; D: TRBD1; V: TRBV6-5; J: TRBJ1-1
CDR3: CASSQMGQGLNQPQHF; DNA: TGTGCCAGCAGCCAGATGGGACAGGGGCTCAATCAGCCCCAGCATTTT; size: .; D: TRBD1; V: TRBV4-2; J: TRBJ1-5
CDR3: CAISEGTAGAAYGYTF; DNA: TGTGCCATCAGTGAAGGGACGGCAGGAGCAGCTTATGGCTACACCTTC; size: .; D: .; V: TRBV10-3; J: TRBJ1-2
CDR3: CASRLAGAADTQYF; DNA: TGTGCCAGCAGACTAGCGGGGGCCGCAGATACGCAGTATTTT; size: .; D: TRBD2; V: TRBV7-3; J: TRBJ2-3
CDR3: CAYPGAGTGNTIYF; DNA: TGTGCCTACCCGGGAGCGGGGACCGGAAACACCATATATTTT; size: .; D: .; V: TRBV10-3; J: TRBJ1-3
CDR3: CASSPGLRYGYTF; DNA: TGTGCCAGCAGCCCAGGGCTGCGGTATGGCTACACCTTC; size: .; D: .; V: TRBV6-6; J: TRBJ1-2
CDR3: CASSALNPTENTEAFF; DNA: TGTGCCAGCAGCGCGCTAAACCCTACAGAGAACACTGAAGCTTTCTTT; size: few; D: .; V: TRBV7-3; J: TRBJ1-1
CDR3: CASSQPRDKGASGANVLTF; DNA: TGTGCCAGCAGCCAACCCAGGGATAAGGGAGCCTCTGGGGCCAACGTCCTGACTTTC; size: few; D: .; V: TRBV4-2; J: TRBJ2-6
CDR3: CASSHMNTDTQYF; DNA: TGTGCCAGCAGCCACATGAACACAGATACGCAGTATTTT; size: .; D: .; V: TRBV7-3; J: TRBJ2-3
CDR3: CASSYSSGADTGELFF; DNA: TGTGCCAGCAGCTATTCCTCGGGGGCGGACACCGGGGAGCTGTTTTTT; size: once; D: .; V: TRBV9; J: TRBJ2-2
CDR3: CASSLEDSYGYTF; DNA: TGCGCCAGCAGCTTGGAGGACAGCTATGGCTACACCTTC; size: once; D: .; V: TRBV5-1; J: TRBJ1-2
CDR3: CASSLGTSSLRGGQYF; DNA: TGTGCCAGCAGCTTGGGGACTAGCTCCCTTCGAGGTGGGCAGTATTTT; size: .; D: TRBD2; V: TRBV11-2; J: TRBJ2-3
CDR3: CASSLIGGGPTEAFF; DNA: TGTGCCAGCAGCTTAATTGGTGGAGGGCCGACTGAAGCTTTCTTT; size: .; D: .; V: TRBV7-3; J: TRBJ1-1
CDR3: CASSPQGQPQHF; DNA: TGTGCCAGCAGCCCCCAGGGTCAGCCCCAGCATTTT; size: .; D: .; V: TRBV7-8; J: TRBJ1-5
CDR3: CSASHSGLPLETQYF; DNA: TGCAGTGCTAGTCATTCGGGACTCCCGTTGGAGACCCAGTACTTC; size: .; D: .; V: TRBV20-1; J: TRBJ2-5
CDR3: CASSYSQVSGANVLTF; DNA: TGTGCCAGCAGTTACTCTCAGGTCTCTGGGGCCAACGTCCTGACTTTC; size: .; D: .; V: TRBV6-5; J: TRBJ2-6
CDR3: CASSPSGQPYGYTF; DNA: TGTGCCAGCAGCCCAAGTGGACAGCCCTATGGCTACACCTTC; size: .; D: .; V: TRBV5-6; J: TRBJ1-2
CDR3: CSVDPRNYGYTF; DNA: TGCAGCGTGGACCCTCGTAACTATGGCTACACCTTC; size: .; D: .; V: TRBV29-1; J: TRBJ1-2
CDR3: CATSDLAGGPSETQYF; DNA: TGTGCCACCAGTGATTTAGCAGGGGGCCCTTCAGAGACCCAGTACTTC; size: .; D: TRBD1; V: TRBV24-1; J: TRBJ2-5
CDR3: CASSSTQSNNSPLHF; DNA: TGTGCCAGCAGTTCGACCCAATCTAATAATTCACCCCTCCACTTT; size: .; D: .; V: TRBV27; J: TRBJ1-6
CDR3: CASSQDRLRARETQYF; DNA: TGTGCCAGCAGCCAAGATCGTTTAAGGGCCAGGGAGACCCAGTACTTC; size: .; D: .; V: TRBV3-1/TRBV3-2; J: TRBJ2-5
CDR3: CASSLETGAGNTIYF; DNA: TGTGCCAGCTCACTGGAGACAGGGGCTGGAAACACCATATATTTT; size: .; D: TRBD1; V: TRBV18; J: TRBJ1-3
CDR3: CARLAGGTDTQYF; DNA: TGCGCCAGACTAGCGGGGGGTACAGATACGCAGTATTTT; size: once; D: TRBD2; V: TRBV10-1; J: TRBJ2-3
CDR3: CASSGGDRKSGANVLTF; DNA: TGTGCCAGCAGCGGCGGGGACAGGAAATCTGGGGCCAACGTCCTGACTTTC; size: .; D: TRBD1; V: TRBV7-8; J: TRBJ2-6
CDR3: CASSLGGQSNQPQHF; DNA: TGCGCCAGCAGCTTGGGTGGACAAAGCAATCAGCCCCAGCATTTT; size: .; D: .; V: TRBV5-1; J: TRBJ1-5
CDR3: CAPTGVFPFNYGYTF; DNA: TGTGCCCCGACAGGGGTTTTTCCTTTTAACTATGGCTACACCTTC; size: .; D: TRBD1; V: TRBV15; J: TRBJ1-2
CDR3: CASSTDAQETQYF; DNA: TGTGCCAGTAGTACGGACGCGCAAGAGACCCAGTACTTC; size: .; D: .; V: TRBV19; J: TRBJ2-5
CDR3: CASRTGQGLNSPLHF; DNA: TGTGCCAGTAGAACGGGACAGGGACTGAATTCACCCCTCCACTTT; size: few; D: TRBD1; V: TRBV19; J: TRBJ1-6
CDR3: CASAGSVAKNIQYF; DNA: TGTGCCAGCGCCGGGAGCGTGGCCAAAAACATTCAGTACTTC; size: few; D: .; V: TRBV3-1/TRBV3-2; J: TRBJ2-4
CDR3: CASSAEATSIQYF; DNA: TGCGCCAGCAGCGCCGAGGCTACAAGTATTCAGTACTTC; size: .; D: .; V: TRBV5-1; J: TRBJ2-4
CDR3: CASSEITTRGRTEAFF; DNA: TGTGCCAGCAGCGAGATTACTACGAGAGGGAGGACTGAAGCTTTCTTT; size: .; D: .; V: TRBV7-8; J: TRBJ1-1